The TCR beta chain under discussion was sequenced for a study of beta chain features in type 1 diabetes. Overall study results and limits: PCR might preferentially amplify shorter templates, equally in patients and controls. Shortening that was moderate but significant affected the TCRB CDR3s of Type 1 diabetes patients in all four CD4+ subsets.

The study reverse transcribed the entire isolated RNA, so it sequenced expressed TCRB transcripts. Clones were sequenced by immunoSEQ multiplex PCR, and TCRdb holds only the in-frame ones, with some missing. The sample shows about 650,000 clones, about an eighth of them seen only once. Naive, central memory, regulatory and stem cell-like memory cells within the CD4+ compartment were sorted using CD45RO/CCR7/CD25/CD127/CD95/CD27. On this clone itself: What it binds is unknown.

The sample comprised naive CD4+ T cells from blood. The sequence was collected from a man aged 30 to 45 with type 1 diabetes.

CDR3: CASTPSGNNQPQHF. CDR3 nucleotide sequence: TGTGCCAGCACCCCAAGCGGGAATAATCAGCCCCAGCATTTT. The rearrangement joins TRBV2 to TRBJ1-5; D ambiguous. Trimming stripped 7 bases from V and 4 bases from J, with 14 bases between. There are 14 residues in the CDR3. Germline-derived CDR1 and CDR2 are SNHLY and FYNNEI.